These 29 T cell receptor beta chains were all obtained from the same sample, sequenced in a study of cytotoxic CD8 clonotypes in ibrutinib-treated CLL. TCRdb's copy holds only in-frame clones and misses some; the assay was immunoSEQ multiplex PCR. The repertoire holds under 200,000 clones, with 81% as singletons. This specimen was PBMCs, taken after 12 months of ibrutinib treatment. The source of these receptors is a human donor with chronic lymphocytic leukemia.

V and J are TRBV11-2 and TRBJ2-5; maybe TRBD1 (6 bases). CDR1 is SGHAT, CDR2 FQNNGV, per germline. The CDR3 consists of 15 residues. The V end was cut by 2 bases, the J end by 0 bases, with 10 bases between. CDR3 residues: CASSLRDTYQETQYF. The DNA of the CDR3 is TGTGCCAGCAGCTTAAGGGACACTTACCAAGAGACCCAGTACTTC.

The V and J genes are TRBV10-1 and TRBJ1-2; D remains ambiguous. This CDR3 region has 16 residues. Germline values: CDR1 WNHNN, CDR2 SYGVQD (reference sequence). V shed 3 bases and J shed 7 bases, with 21 bases lying between them. CDR3 nucleotides: TGCGCCAGCAGTGAAGGCGGTGGGCAGGCTTATGGTGGCTACACCTTC. As protein: CASSEGGGQAYGGYTF.

The rearrangement uses TRBV19 and TRBJ2-5; TRBD2 matches at 13 bases. With V trimmed by 6 bases and J by 5 bases, 12 bases remained unmatched. Germline lookup yields CDR1 LNHDA and CDR2 SQIVND (reference sequence). The CDR3 runs to 17 residues. Here the CDR3 reads CASSLRGTSGIRETQYF. DNA for the CDR3: TGTGCCAGTAGCCTCCGGGGGACTAGCGGGATAAGGGAGACCCAGTACTTC.

The chain employs TRBV6-6 and TRBJ1-3, with no clear D. The CDR3 runs 14 residues. In germline, CDR1 is MNHNY, CDR2 SVGAGI (reference sequence). Trimming took off 7 bases at V and 0 bases at J, with 10 bases between the two ends. The CDR3 loop is CASTPLGSGNTIYF. Written as DNA, the CDR3 is TGTGCCAGCACCCCCTTGGGCTCTGGAAACACCATATATTTT.

The V and J genes are TRBV5-1 and TRBJ2-1; 10 bases are a match to TRBD2. Germline V gene data show CDR1 as SGHRS and CDR2 as YFSETQ. The CDR3 loop spans 14 amino acids. The V and J ends lost 0 bases and 8 bases, in that order; junction bases with no gene match: 2. The CDR3 DNA reads as TGCGCCAGCAGCTTGGCTAGCGGGAGTCATGAGCAGTTCTTC. This encodes CASSLASGSHEQFF.

This chain links TRBV9 with TRBJ2-2; D possibly corresponds to TRBD1 (7 bases). Trimming removed 0 bases from V and 3 bases from J, with 12 bases in between. CDR1 is SGDLS, CDR2 YYNGEE, per germline. The CDR3 loop spans 16 amino acids. CDR3 sequence reads: CASSVEARGDTGELFF. For the CDR3, the DNA is TGTGCCAGCAGCGTAGAGGCCAGGGGGGACACCGGGGAGCTGTTTTTT.

This rearrangement joins TRBV28 to TRBJ2-7; 7 bases match TRBD2. The CDR3 totals 15 residues. The J segment lost 1 base and the V segment lost 7 bases, leaving 10 bases of the junction unmatched. Germline lookup yields CDR1 MDHEN and CDR2 SYDVKM. CDR3 loop: CASNRPGEGSYEQYF. DNA for the CDR3: TGTGCCAGCAACCGGCCCGGGGAGGGATCCTACGAGCAGTACTTC.

Details on this clone: The same CDR3 is also encoded by other DNA sequences in this sample. This chain links TRBV19 with TRBJ1-5; D is unclear. The length of the CDR3 is 12 residues. V was shortened by 1 base and J by 4 bases, with 2 bases between the two germline ends. The germline gives CDR1 LNHDA, CDR2 SQIVND (reference sequence). DNA of the CDR3: TGTGCCAGTAGTATAGGTAATCAGCCCCAGCATTTT. Translated: CASSIGNQPQHF.

The chain joins TRBV19 to TRBJ2-3; 8 bases match TRBD2. Trimming removed 11 bases from V and 2 bases from J; junction bases left unmatched: 12. Per germline, CDR1 LNHDA and CDR2 SQIVND (reference sequence). The CDR3 length is 15 residues. CDR3 DNA: TGTGCCTCTACAGTGGGACTAGGAACCACAGATACGCAGTATTTT. Translating it yields CASTVGLGTTDTQYF.

The V and J genes are TRBV7-8 and TRBJ1-3; D may be TRBD1 (5 bases). There are 15 residues in the CDR3. The germline V and J ends were trimmed by 3 bases and 7 bases, with 16 bases remaining between them. Germline V lookup: CDR1 SGHVS, CDR2 FQNEAQ. CDR3 sequence: CASSFLGASSNTIYF. The DNA for the CDR3 is TGTGCCAGCAGCTTTCTAGGGGCCTCCTCGAACACCATATATTTT.

This CDR3 is CASSPPDRANTEAFF. CDR3 DNA sequence: TGTGCCAGTAGTCCCCCGGACAGGGCGAACACTGAAGCTTTCTTT. The rearrangement links TRBV19 to TRBJ1-1; TRBD1 matches at 8 bases. J gave up 1 base and V 5 bases, and 6 bases lay outside the gene matches. Germline V gene data show CDR1 as LNHDA and CDR2 as SQIVND (reference sequence). The CDR3 loop spans 15 amino acids.

The gene calls are TRBV18 and TRBJ1-2; D is uncertain. The V gene's germline CDR1 is KGHSH and CDR2 LQKENI. The V gene lost 8 bases and the J gene lost 7 bases, with 14 bases spanning the gap. CDR3 length equals 12 residues. CDR3 sequence: CASQGLGSGYTF. DNA of the CDR3: TGTGCCAGCCAAGGACTAGGGAGTGGCTACACCTTC.

The rearrangement joins TRBV29-1 to TRBJ2-7; TRBD1 aligns across 10 bases. Germline CDR1 and CDR2: SQVTM and ANQGSEA. With V trimmed by 0 bases and J by 6 bases, 2 bases remained unmatched. The CDR3 length is 13 residues. The CDR3 DNA follows: TGCAGCGTTGAAGAAGACAGGGGGCGCGAGCAGTACTTC. This sequence encodes CSVEEDRGREQYF.

For this clone: The junction differs from germline at one of its ends, possibly a read error. The rearrangement uses TRBV11-2 and TRBJ1-2; 7 bases line up with TRBD1. Germline V gene data show CDR1 as SGHAT and CDR2 as FQNNGV. CDR3 size: 16 residues. This chain's CDR3 is CASSPRDRVINDGYTF. CDR3 nucleotides: TGTGCCAGCAGCCCCCGGGACAGAGTTATTAACGATGGCTACACCTTC.

The gene calls are TRBV6-5 and TRBJ2-2, with D maybe TRBD1 (5 bases). V was pared by 8 bases and J by 3 bases, with 10 bases between. The CDR3 is 13 residues long. CDR1 and CDR2 (germline): MNHEY, SVGAGI. CDR3 sequence reads: CASQTGDTGELFF. CDR3 sequence (DNA): TGTGCCAGCCAAACAGGAGACACCGGGGAGCTGTTTTTT.

The chain employs TRBV7-8 and TRBJ1-1; TRBD1 is a possible D gene (6 bases). The ends were cut back, 4 bases at V and 8 bases at J, with 8 bases in the middle. This CDR3 has 11 residues. Germline V gene sequence: CDR1 SGHVS, CDR2 FQNEAQ. The CDR3 reads CASSSGVEAFF. Written as DNA, the CDR3 is TGTGCCAGCAGCTCAGGGGTGGAAGCTTTCTTT. Complete variable domain (other parts from reference TRBV7-8 and TRBJ1-1): GAGVSQSPRYKVAKRGQDVALRCDPISGHVSLFWYQQALGQGPEFLTYFQNEAQLDKSGLPSDRFFAERPEGSVSTLKIQRTQQEDSAVYLCASSSGVEAFFGQGTRLTVV.

The chain employs TRBV11-2 and TRBJ1-1; no clear D. This CDR3 has 17 residues. The germline CDR1 and CDR2 sequences are SGHAT and FQNNGV. Between the trimmed V and J ends, which lost 4 bases and 2 bases, there was a span of 20 bases. The CDR3 loop reads CASSSTAGLFTNTEAFF. The CDR3 bases are TGTGCCAGCAGCTCAACAGCAGGCCTCTTTACCAACACTGAAGCTTTCTTT.

This sequence joins TRBV7-8 and TRBJ2-1; D possibly corresponds to TRBD2 (7 bases). The ends were cut back, 4 bases at V and 2 bases at J, with 15 bases in the middle. CDR1 and CDR2 from the germline V gene are SGHVS and FQNEAQ. This CDR3 spans 16 amino acids. The CDR3 DNA follows: TGTGCCAGCAGCTCGGATGGGGGGGCTCCCTACAATGAGCAGTTCTTC. It codes for CASSSDGGAPYNEQFF.

This clone occurred a few times. The CDR3 protein is CAIYYSDRGAYGYTF. Written as DNA, the CDR3 is TGTGCCATCTATTATTCCGACAGGGGTGCCTATGGCTACACCTTC. The chain combines TRBV2 with TRBJ1-2; 8 bases align to TRBD1. This CDR3 is 15 amino acids long. Germline V gives CDR1 SNHLY, CDR2 FYNNEI. V lost 10 bases and J lost 4; bases outside the gene matches: 14.

This chain links TRBV7-2 with TRBJ1-1; no reliable D call. Per the germline V gene, CDR1 is SGHTA and CDR2 is FQGNSA. The length of the CDR3 is 13 residues. The V end lost 2 bases, the J end lost 6 bases, and 10 bases lay between the germline ends. CDR3 DNA sequence: TGTGCCAGCAGCTTATATATCAACGCTGAAGCTTTCTTT. This encodes CASSLYINAEAFF. Combining the CDR3 with reference TRBV7-2 and TRBJ1-1 gives the whole variable domain GAGVSQSPSNKVTEKGKDVELRCDPISGHTALYWYRQSLGQGLEFLIYFQGNSAPDKSGLPSDRFSAERTGGSVSTLTIQRTQQEDSAVYLCASSLYINAEAFFGQGTRLTVV.

This clone was observed once. This rearrangement joins TRBV11-1 to TRBJ2-4, with D uncertain. Per germline, CDR1 SGHAT and CDR2 FQDESV (reference sequence). V gave up 4 bases and J gave up 2 bases, with 12 bases separating them. The CDR3 runs to 15 residues. The CDR3 DNA reads as TGTGCCAGCAGCTGGCAGGAAGGGCCCAAAAACATTCAGTACTTC. This sequence encodes CASSWQEGPKNIQYF.

The chain joins TRBV6-1 to TRBJ1-2, with D perhaps matching TRBD1 (5 bases). This CDR3 has 12 residues. In germline, CDR1 is MNHNS, CDR2 SASEGT. V lost 2 bases and J lost 8, with 9 bases in between. The CDR3 is CASSEKGIGYTF. The DNA for the CDR3 is TGTGCCAGCAGTGAAAAGGGGATCGGCTACACCTTC.

This chain connects TRBV5-1 to TRBJ2-3, with D unclear. The length of the CDR3 is 12 residues. Trimming removed 4 bases at V and 4 bases at J, with 7 bases between. Germline V lookup: CDR1 SGHRS, CDR2 YFSETQ. The CDR3 here is CASSLAPDTQYF. The CDR3 DNA follows: TGCGCCAGCAGCCTGGCCCCAGATACGCAGTATTTT.

The sample holds one count of this clone. This sequence joins TRBV10-3 and TRBJ2-1; D remains ambiguous. Between the trimmed V and J ends, which lost 0 bases and 0 bases, there was a span of 12 bases. Germline CDR1 reads ENHRY; CDR2 reads SYGVKD. The CDR3 totals 17 residues. The CDR3 here is CAISESVGLSSYNEQFF. The CDR3 bases are TGTGCCATCAGTGAGTCGGTGGGATTGAGCTCCTACAATGAGCAGTTCTTC.

The V gene is TRBV18, the J gene TRBJ2-1; tentatively, D is TRBD1 (5 bases). V was trimmed by 3 bases and J by 4 bases, leaving 7 bases between them. This CDR3 region has 13 residues. Germline V CDR1 and CDR2: KGHSH, LQKENI. In DNA, the CDR3 is TGTGCCAGCTCACCGGACACTTACAATGAGCAGTTCTTC. Amino acid sequence: CASSPDTYNEQFF.

The chain employs TRBV2 and TRBJ2-5, with TRBD1 identical over 8 bases. CDR1 and CDR2 (germline): SNHLY, FYNNEI. Unmatched junction bases numbered 7, after V lost 6 bases and J lost 4 bases. The CDR3 consists of 14 residues. The CDR3 loop reads CASRPGTGGETQYF. The CDR3 coding sequence is TGTGCCAGCAGACCCGGGACAGGAGGAGAGACCCAGTACTTC.

The rearrangement joins TRBV2 to TRBJ1-1; no definite D call. Per germline, CDR1 SNHLY and CDR2 FYNNEI. The CDR3 has 13 amino acids. V was clipped by 9 bases and J by 3 bases, with 14 bases between them. CDR3 amino acids: CARGDLRDTEAFF. For the CDR3, the DNA is TGTGCCAGGGGCGACCTACGAGACACTGAAGCTTTCTTT.

V is TRBV5-4 and J is TRBJ1-3, with a tentative D call TRBD1 (6 bases). The CDR3 has 16 amino acids. Germline V gene data show CDR1 as SGHNT and CDR2 as YYREEE (reference sequence). The germline V and J ends were trimmed by 4 bases and 0 bases, with 14 bases remaining between them. The CDR3 region has the DNA TGTGCCAGCAGCCAACAGACAGGCAGCTCTGGAAACACCATATATTTT. Its protein product is CASSQQTGSSGNTIYF. The complete variable domain, with remaining parts taken from reference TRBV5-4 and TRBJ1-3, reads ETGVTQSPTHLIKTRGQQVTLRCSSQSGHNTVSWYQQALGQGPQFIFQYYREEENGRGNFPPRFSGLQFPNYSSELNVNALELDDSALYLCASSQQTGSSGNTIYFGEGSWLTVV.

The table lists this clone with a count of one. This chain uses TRBV5-1 with TRBJ1-1; 9 bases map to TRBD1. Germline V lookup: CDR1 SGHRS, CDR2 YFSETQ. V dropped 4 bases and J dropped 4; count of bases not matched to a gene: 5. CDR3 size: 14 residues. The CDR3 spells CASSTQGAPTEAFF. The CDR3 nucleotides are TGCGCCAGCAGCACACAGGGGGCGCCCACTGAAGCTTTCTTT.